This T cell receptor (beta chain) was recovered during a study of blood T cell repertoires in COVID-19. Clones were sequenced by immunoSEQ multiplex PCR, and TCRdb holds only the in-frame ones, with some missing. The sample contains approximately 160,000 clones, 90% of which appear only once. The V gene's germline CDR1 is SGHVS and CDR2 FQNEAQ. The CDR3 contains 15 residues. J gave up 2 bases and V 1 base, and 3 bases lay outside the gene matches. The V call is TRBV7-8, the J call TRBJ2-3; the match to TRBD1 covers 7 bases. The sample taken for sequencing was peripheral blood. This clonotype was obtained from a middle-aged man with acute or convalescent COVID-19. The CDR3 protein is CASSLGTGTTDTQYF. The DNA for the CDR3 is TGTGCCAGCAGCTTAGGGACAGGTACCACAGATACGCAGTATTTT.